Below are 5 T cell receptor beta chains sequenced from a single sample in a study of T cells in localized non-small cell lung cancer (dated by TCRdb to about 2020). Library preparation was by the immunoSEQ multiplex PCR assay. TCRdb stores this immuneACCESS table with in-frame sequences only. Part of the clones is absent; in the studies checked, under half of the shortfall reflects unresolved V genes, and no reason is known for the rest. Counted in this sample were 50,000 to 70,000 clones; around 81% of them appeared once. Roughly 4.5% of the sample is taken by the ten largest. The specimen was PBMCs, collected before any cancer treatment. The source of these receptors is a man aged 35 to 70 with stage II lung adenocarcinoma.

The J gene is TRBJ2-5, the V gene TRBV5-4; TRBD2 matches 11 bases. Losses at the gene ends were 0 bases for V and 2 bases for J; bases not matched to a gene: 3. The V gene's germline CDR1 is SGHNT and CDR2 YYREEE (reference sequence). CDR3 size: 16 residues. In DNA, the CDR3 is TGTGCCAGCAGCTTGGGGGGGACTAGCGGACAAGAGACCCAGTACTTC. Amino acid sequence: CASSLGGTSGQETQYF. Variable domain in full (rest from reference TRBV5-4 and TRBJ2-5): ETGVTQSPTHLIKTRGQQVTLRCSSQSGHNTVSWYQQALGQGPQFIFQYYREEENGRGNFPPRFSGLQFPNYSSELNVNALELDDSALYLCASSLGGTSGQETQYFGPGTRLLVL.

The chain employs TRBV2 and TRBJ1-5, with D tentatively TRBD1 (6 bases). Trimming took off 1 base at V and 7 bases at J, with 11 bases between the two ends. The germline V gene has CDR1 SNHLY and CDR2 FYNNEI. The CDR3 covers 14 residues. In DNA, the CDR3 is TGTGCCAGCAGTGAAGGGACAGTTGGGCAGCCCCAGCATTTT. It translates to CASSEGTVGQPQHF.

The genes are TRBV18 and TRBJ1-5; D uncertain. The CDR3 has 13 amino acids. Germline CDR1 is KGHSH and CDR2 is LQKENI. Trimming shortened V by 4 bases and J by 4 bases, and 8 bases separated the two germline ends. In DNA, the CDR3 is TGTGCCAGCTCACAGGGAATAAATCAGCCCCAGCATTTT. This gives the protein CASSQGINQPQHF.

The J gene is TRBJ1-2, the V gene TRBV9; tentatively, D is TRBD1 (5 bases). The CDR3 is 16 residues long. Trimming pared 0 bases from V and 4 bases from J, leaving 16 bases between. The V gene's germline CDR1 is SGDLS and CDR2 YYNGEE. CDR3 coding DNA: TGTGCCAGCAGCGTAGCTACGAGTGGCAGGGCCTATGGCTACACCTTC. It yields the protein CASSVATSGRAYGYTF.

The gene calls are TRBV6-5 and TRBJ1-5, with D unresolved. The CDR3 length is 15 residues. Germline V lookup: CDR1 MNHEY, CDR2 SVGAGI. V gave up 0 bases and J gave up 2 bases, with 8 bases separating them. The DNA of the CDR3 is TGTGCCAGCAGTTACTCAGGGCGAGGCAATCAGCCCCAGCATTTT. This sequence encodes CASSYSGRGNQPQHF.